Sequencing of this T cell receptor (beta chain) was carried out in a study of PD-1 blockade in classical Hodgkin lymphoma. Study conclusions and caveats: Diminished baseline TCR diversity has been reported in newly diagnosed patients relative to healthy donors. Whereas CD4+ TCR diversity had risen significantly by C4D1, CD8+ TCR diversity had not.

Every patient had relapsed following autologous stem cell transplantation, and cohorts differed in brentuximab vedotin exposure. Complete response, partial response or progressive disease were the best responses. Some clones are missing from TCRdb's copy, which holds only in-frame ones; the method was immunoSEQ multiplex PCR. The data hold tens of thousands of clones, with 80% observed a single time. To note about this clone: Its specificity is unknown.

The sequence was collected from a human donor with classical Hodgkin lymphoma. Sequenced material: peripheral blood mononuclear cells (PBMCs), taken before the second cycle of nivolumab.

CDR3 amino acids: CASSDGTSPTEAFF. The CDR3, as DNA: TGTGCCAGCAGTGACGGGACCTCGCCCACTGAAGCTTTCTTT. The rearrangement uses TRBV25-1 and TRBJ1-1; a weak D match, TRBD1 (5 bases). This CDR3 has 14 amino acids. Trimming pared 3 bases from V and 4 bases from J, leaving 12 bases between. The V gene's germline CDR1 is MGHDK and CDR2 SYGVNS.